This entry lists 24 T cell receptor beta chains sequenced from one sample in a study of cytomegalovirus exposure and HLA in healthy donors. It was with 60 Vbeta and 13 Jbeta primers that the PCR ran. Profiled with immunoSEQ multiplex PCR; TCRdb holds only in-frame clones, not every one. This repertoire shows around 150,000 clones, around 80% found once; its top ten account for approximately 2%. Sequenced: PBMCs. The receptors derive from a man aged 35 to 55 in good health and CMV-seronegative.

This clone was recorded once. The chain uses TRBV5-4 and TRBJ2-7, with 9 bases aligning to TRBD1. With 4 bases clipped from V and 1 base from J, the junction kept 3 bases outside the gene matches. Germline lookup yields CDR1 SGHNT and CDR2 YYREEE (reference sequence). This CDR3 contains 14 residues. Written as DNA, the CDR3 is TGTGCCAGCAGCAAGGGACAGGGTTCCTACGAGCAGTACTTC. Amino acids: CASSKGQGSYEQYF.

The table lists this clone with a few counts. This sequence joins TRBV27 and TRBJ2-5, with a weak D call TRBD2 (6 bases). Trimming took off 2 bases at V and 2 bases at J, with 12 bases between the two ends. The CDR3 has 15 residues. Germline V gene lookup returns CDR1 MNHEY and CDR2 SMNVEV (reference sequence). CDR3 bases: TGTGCCAGCAGTTTAATTTGGCGGGGTCAAGAGACCCAGTACTTC. It translates to CASSLIWRGQETQYF.

The gene calls are TRBV7-2 and TRBJ2-7, with 10 bases fitting TRBD2. The V segment lost 3 bases and the J segment 5 bases; nucleotides outside the gene matches: 13. Germline CDR1 reads SGHTA; CDR2 reads FQGNSA. The CDR3 contains 17 residues. This chain's CDR3 is CASSFPASGSGYHEQYF. The CDR3 DNA follows: TGTGCCAGCAGCTTCCCGGCTAGCGGGAGTGGGTACCACGAGCAGTACTTC.

This clone occurred a few times. The rearrangement uses TRBV28 and TRBJ1-1; possibly TRBD1 for D (6 bases). V dropped 3 bases and J dropped 11 bases, with 16 bases sitting between them. Looked up from germline, CDR1 is MDHEN and CDR2 is SYDVKM. The CDR3 runs to 13 residues. The CDR3 coding sequence is TGTGCCAGCAGTTTTGTGGGGGGGCGTAGGGCTTTCTTT. Amino acids: CASSFVGGRRAFF.

The CDR3 nucleotides read TGTGCCAGCAGCACCAGGGATTCGGAGACCCAGTACTTC. Protein sequence: CASSTRDSETQYF. The V gene is TRBV21-1, the J gene TRBJ2-5; no check of the table's D call, TRBD1, against the DNA was made. TRBV21-1 is described as a pseudogene. The CDR3 sequence is 13 residues long.

The chain couples TRBV2 to TRBJ1-1, with TRBD1 matching 7 bases. The CDR3 has 17 amino acids. The ends lost 5 bases at V and 1 base at J; junction bases unmatched: 13. The germline V gene encodes CDR1 SNHLY and CDR2 FYNNEI. The CDR3 sequence is CASSSTDRRTGNTEAFF. The DNA for the CDR3 is TGTGCCAGCAGTTCCACGGACAGGCGAACGGGGAACACTGAAGCTTTCTTT.

The chain combines TRBV6-1 with TRBJ2-7; the D gene is possibly TRBD2 (6 bases). Trimming removed 3 bases from V and 2 bases from J, with 11 bases in between. The CDR3 is 14 amino acids. The germline V gene has CDR1 MNHNS and CDR2 SASEGT. DNA of the CDR3: TGTGCCAGCAGTGACTTAGCGGACACCTACGAGCAGTACTTC. Translating gives CASSDLADTYEQYF.

V usage is TRBV7-9 and J usage is TRBJ2-2, with no clear D. Trimming left V 4 bases short and J 0 bases short, with 3 bases between. This CDR3 comprises 13 residues. Germline V gene data show CDR1 as SEHNR and CDR2 as FQNEAQ (reference sequence). CDR3 DNA sequence: TGTGCCAGCAGCTCCTCGAACACCGGGGAGCTGTTTTTT. Residues: CASSSSNTGELFF.

The chain has TRBV6-5 and TRBJ1-5; weak D call: TRBD1 (6 bases). Germline loops: CDR1 MNHEY, CDR2 SVGAGI. CDR3 size: 13 residues. The V gene lost 7 bases and the J gene lost 7 bases, with 14 bases spanning the gap. The DNA for the CDR3 is TGTGCCAGCACCGGGGGGCTCGGGCAGCCCCAGCATTTT. It translates to CASTGGLGQPQHF.

V usage is TRBV9 and J usage is TRBJ2-3; perhaps TRBD1 as D (6 bases). CDR1 and CDR2 from the germline V gene are SGDLS and YYNGEE. Trimming took off 4 bases at V and 1 base at J, with 10 bases between the two ends. This CDR3 spans 14 amino acids. This CDR3 is CASSWDKGTDTQYF. CDR3 DNA: TGTGCCAGCAGCTGGGACAAGGGCACAGATACGCAGTATTTT. The variable domain in full, with the rest retrieved from reference TRBV9 and TRBJ2-3, is DSGVTQTPKHLITATGQRVTLRCSPRSGDLSVYWYQQSLDQGLQFLIQYYNGEERAKGNILERFSAQQFPDLHSELNLSSLELGDSALYFCASSWDKGTDTQYFGPGTRLTVL.

CDR3 bases: TGCGCCAGCAGTCTCCAGCGGGCCGCCTACGAGCAGTACTTC. Protein product: CASSLQRAAYEQYF. J is TRBJ2-7 and V is TRBV5-1; a possible D gene is TRBD2 (6 bases). From germline, CDR1 is SGHRS and CDR2 YFSETQ. The CDR3 contains 14 residues. Trimming left V 5 bases short and J 2 bases short, with 14 bases between.

The chain links TRBV5-4 to TRBJ2-2, with 7 bases identical to TRBD2. Germline loops: CDR1 SGHNT, CDR2 YYREEE (reference sequence). Germline trimming cut 4 bases from V and 5 bases from J; bases unmatched to any gene: 8. This CDR3 is 15 amino acids long. The CDR3 sequence: CASSDGRGGTGELFF. In DNA form, the CDR3 reads TGTGCCAGCAGCGATGGGAGGGGCGGAACCGGGGAGCTGTTTTTT.

This sequence joins TRBV6-6 and TRBJ2-1; perhaps TRBD2 as D (6 bases). Deletions cut 0 bases from V and 6 bases from J, with 6 bases between. From germline, CDR1 is MNHNY and CDR2 SVGAGI (reference sequence). The CDR3 has 13 residues. In DNA form, the CDR3 reads TGTGCCAGCAGTTACTCGACTAGCAATGAGCAGTTCTTC. Translation gives CASSYSTSNEQFF.

The chain carries TRBV2 and TRBJ2-2; TRBD1 aligns across 9 bases. The trim removed 8 bases at V and 7 bases at J, leaving 8 bases unmatched. The CDR3 loop spans 14 amino acids. In germline, CDR1 is SNHLY, CDR2 FYNNEI. This chain's CDR3 is CASRQQGADGELFF. CDR3 DNA sequence: TGTGCCAGCCGACAACAGGGGGCGGACGGGGAGCTGTTTTTT.

This clone occurred a few times. The CDR3 sequence is CASRPGTGEAQPQHF. DNA of the CDR3: TGTGCCAGCAGACCCGGGACAGGGGAGGCTCAGCCCCAGCATTTT. The rearrangement uses TRBV6-1 and TRBJ1-5; 10 bases agree with TRBD1. CDR3 length: 15 residues. CDR1 is MNHNS and CDR2 is SASEGT in the germline V gene. The trim removed 6 bases at V and 6 bases at J, leaving 8 bases unmatched.

The chain has TRBV5-6 and TRBJ2-5; D ambiguous. Trimming took off 4 bases at V and 6 bases at J, with 16 bases between the two ends. This CDR3 is 14 amino acids long. Per germline, CDR1 SGHDT and CDR2 YYEEEE. The CDR3 region has the DNA TGTGCCAGCAGCCCCGGCCCCGGGTCGAAGACCCAGTACTTC. As protein: CASSPGPGSKTQYF.

V usage is TRBV28 and J usage is TRBJ2-7; 9 bases align to TRBD1. Germline CDR1 and CDR2: MDHEN and SYDVKM. Losses at the gene ends were 5 bases for V and 12 bases for J; bases not matched to a gene: 17. This CDR3 is built from 15 residues. The chain's CDR3 is CASSPQTGGNIWRYF. For the CDR3, the DNA is TGTGCCAGCAGTCCGCAGACAGGGGGTAACATTTGGCGGTACTTC.

As to this clone: One end of the junction is discordant with germline, which a read error may explain. J is TRBJ2-7 and V is TRBV7-7; D unresolved. CDR1 and CDR2 from the germline V gene are SSHAT and FNYEAQ (reference sequence). This CDR3 has 14 amino acids. The CDR3 DNA reads as TGTGCTAGCAGCTTAGATACAAATACCTACGAGCAGTACTTC. As protein: CASSLDTNTYEQYF.

The rearrangement joins TRBV9 to TRBJ2-5; 9 bases are shared with TRBD1. Germline loops: CDR1 SGDLS, CDR2 YYNGEE. This CDR3 is 17 amino acids long. Trimming removed 0 bases from V and 1 base from J; junction bases left unmatched: 7. In DNA form, the CDR3 reads TGTGCCAGCAGCGTAGGGGACAGGGATGGGGCCCAAGAGACCCAGTACTTC. It is translated as CASSVGDRDGAQETQYF.

V and J are TRBV14 and TRBJ1-6, with TRBD1 as a possible D gene (6 bases). CDR3 length: 15 residues. The V end was cut by 4 bases, the J end by 7 bases, with 14 bases between. Germline CDR1 is SGHDN and CDR2 is FVKESK. CDR3 nucleotide sequence: TGTGCCAGCAGCCCCTCGGACAGCCACAATTCACCCCTCCACTTT. Protein: CASSPSDSHNSPLHF.

The chain links TRBV7-8 to TRBJ2-1, with 8 nucleotides matching TRBD2. Germline V gene data show CDR1 as SGHVS and CDR2 as FQNEAQ. The CDR3 extends over 15 amino acids. J lost 7 bases, V lost 5 bases, and 10 bases had no gene match. The DNA for the CDR3 is TGTGCCAGCAGCGTAGAGCGGGAGAAAGGTAATGAGCAGTTCTTC. It yields the protein CASSVEREKGNEQFF.

The chain links TRBV29-1 to TRBJ1-4; tentative D call: TRBD1 (5 bases). The CDR3 is 14 amino acids. Germline-derived CDR1 and CDR2 are SQVTM and ANQGSEA. V lost 7 bases to trimming and J lost 7 bases, with 19 bases between them. CDR3: CSAQDGGPGEKLFF. CDR3 bases: TGCAGCGCTCAGGACGGGGGACCAGGTGAAAAACTGTTTTTT.

The chain joins TRBV7-5 to TRBJ2-2; the table's D call, TRBD2, was not checked against the DNA. TRBV7-5 is noted as a pseudogene. CDR3 length: 14 residues. CDR3 in DNA: TGTGCCAGAAGCGAAAGTACTTTCGCCGGGGAGCTGTTTTTT. Its translation is CARSESTFAGELFF.

The CDR3, as DNA: TGTGCCAGCAAGCAGGGGGTTACAACCTACAATGAGCAGTTCTTC. Translating gives CASKQGVTTYNEQFF. The chain uses TRBV19 and TRBJ2-1; 7 nucleotides agree with TRBD1. V trimming: 9 bases; J trimming: 2 bases; junction bases outside the gene matches: 10. Germline V gene lookup returns CDR1 LNHDA and CDR2 SQIVND (reference sequence). The CDR3 is made up of 15 amino acids.